This entry lists 5 T cell receptor beta chains sequenced from one sample in a study of beta chain features in type 1 diabetes. Expressed TCRB transcripts were sequenced after all isolated RNA was converted to cDNA. TCRdb keeps only in-frame clones here, not all; method: immunoSEQ multiplex PCR. The data contain 250,000 to 300,000 clones, roughly 8% of them seen just once; the ten biggest clones take up roughly 1%. The specimen sequenced was central memory CD4+ T cells from blood. All receptors derive from a woman between 18 and 29 years old in good health.

V usage is TRBV5-1 and J usage is TRBJ1-6; D is perhaps TRBD1 (6 bases). The CDR3 is 14 residues long. Per the germline V gene, CDR1 is SGHRS and CDR2 is YFSETQ. Trimming pared 4 bases from V and 5 bases from J, leaving 10 bases between. The CDR3 DNA reads TGCGCCAGCAGCCTGGACAGTCATAATTCACCCCTCCACTTT. Its protein is CASSLDSHNSPLHF.

This clone was seen only a few times. Other DNA sequences in the same sample also yield this CDR3. This chain uses TRBV19 with TRBJ2-5, with 8 bases matching TRBD2. The CDR3 is 14 residues long. The V and J ends lost 3 bases and 2 bases, in that order; junction bases with no gene match: 2. Germline V gives CDR1 LNHDA, CDR2 SQIVND (reference sequence). The CDR3: CASSITGGQETQYF. The CDR3 nucleotides read TGTGCCAGTAGTATTACGGGGGGGCAAGAGACCCAGTACTTC.

J is TRBJ2-7 and V is TRBV18; maybe TRBD2 (5 bases). The J call may be faulty, since TRBJ2-1 better matches the DNA end. This CDR3 spans 14 amino acids. Germline V CDR1 and CDR2: KGHSH, LQKENI. The CDR3 coding sequence is TGTGCCAGCTCACCACCGGCGGGCGGTAATGAGCAGTTCTTC. Its protein product is CASSPPAGGNEQFF.

As for this clone: A junction end diverges from the germline sequence, so it may reflect a read error. The CDR3 protein is CTTSPGTANSPLHF. In nucleotides, the CDR3 is TGTACCACCAGTCCCGGGACAGCTAATTCACCCCTCCACTTT. The chain uses TRBV15 and TRBJ1-6; 7 nucleotides match TRBD1. CDR1 is LNHNV, CDR2 YYDKDF, per germline (reference sequence). CDR3 length equals 14 residues.

The chain couples TRBV19 to TRBJ2-1; the D is unclear. This CDR3 contains 15 residues. Germline lookup yields CDR1 LNHDA and CDR2 SQIVND (reference sequence). V was trimmed by 2 bases and J by 0 bases, leaving 8 bases between them. The CDR3 spells CASSILAISYNEQFF. In DNA, the CDR3 is TGTGCCAGTAGTATATTAGCCATCTCCTACAATGAGCAGTTCTTC.